This passage covers 18 T cell receptor beta chains from one sample sequenced in a study of identical twins. TCRdb used MiXCR to reprocess the 5' RACE reads, holding one entry per CDR3 protein. The sample has 400,000 to 650,000 distinct CDR3 sequences; about 20% are singletons. This sample also appeared in a second study, on T cells expressing NK-cell markers.

What was sequenced was CD4+ T cells sorted from blood. The receptors shown here come from a woman aged 18-30 years in good health.

The rearrangement uses TRBV6-2 or TRBV6-3 and TRBJ2-3; TRBD1 or TRBD2 may be the D gene (5 bases each). V gave up 4 bases and J gave up 0 bases, with 11 bases separating them. This CDR3 is 15 amino acids long. CDR1 and CDR2 (germline): MNHEY, SVGEGT. The chain's CDR3 is CASSSLGRSTDTQYF. DNA for the CDR3: TGTGCCAGCAGTTCCTTGGGACGGAGCACAGATACGCAGTATTTT.

The chain links TRBV7-2 to TRBJ2-2; a possible D gene is TRBD1 (6 bases). Germline assignment: CDR1 SGHTA and CDR2 FQGNSA. The CDR3 totals 15 residues. V was shortened by 5 bases and J by 6 bases, with 16 bases between the two germline ends. CDR3 nucleotides: TGTGCCAGCAGCGAGTTCAACAGGGTATCCGGGGAGCTGTTTTTT. Translated, it gives CASSEFNRVSGELFF.

A few counts support this clonotype. The J gene is TRBJ1-6, the V gene TRBV10-3; D is unresolved. This CDR3 has 14 residues. Germline CDR1 and CDR2: ENHRY and SYGVKD. V lost 2 bases, J lost 0 bases, and 2 bases lay in between. CDR3 in DNA: TGTGCCATCAGTGAGAGCTCCTATAATTCACCCCTCCACTTT. Its translation is CAISESSYNSPLHF.

This chain's CDR3 is CSVGGGVLYEQYF. CDR3 coding DNA: TGCAGCGTTGGAGGAGGAGTCTTATACGAGCAGTACTTC. This chain uses TRBV29-1 with TRBJ2-7; D is perhaps TRBD2 (5 bases). The CDR3 extends over 13 amino acids. The ends were cut back, 4 bases at V and 4 bases at J, with 14 bases in the middle. Germline CDR1 and CDR2: SQVTM and ANQGSEA.

The V and J genes are TRBV20-1 and TRBJ2-4, with D unresolved. The V end was cut by 1 base, the J end by 8 bases, with 12 bases between. This CDR3 has 13 residues. Germline V lookup: CDR1 DFQATT, CDR2 SNEGSKA (reference sequence). CDR3 sequence (DNA): TGCAGTGCTAGAGTAGCCCCGGTCGACATTCAGTACTTC. Protein product: CSARVAPVDIQYF.

The chain has TRBV20-1 and TRBJ2-7; D remains ambiguous. This CDR3 is built from 12 residues. Trimming cost V 5 bases and J 3 bases, with 11 bases left between them. The germline CDR1 and CDR2 sequences are DFQATT and SNEGSKA (reference sequence). The CDR3 sequence: CSASENFYEQYF. CDR3 DNA sequence: TGCAGTGCTTCTGAGAACTTCTACGAGCAGTACTTC.

This clonotype has ten or more counts. The rearrangement joins TRBV3-1 to TRBJ2-1, with 8 bases aligning to TRBD2. CDR1 and CDR2 (germline): LGHDT, YNNKEL (reference sequence). The CDR3 extends over 13 amino acids. V trimming: 3 bases; J trimming: 5 bases; junction bases outside the gene matches: 0. The CDR3 DNA reads TGTGCCAGCAGCCAGGGACTAGACAATGAGCAGTTCTTC. Translation: CASSQGLDNEQFF.

The sample holds a few counts of this clonotype. The V gene is TRBV20-1, the J gene TRBJ1-1, with D tentatively TRBD1 (6 bases). Germline V lookup: CDR1 DFQATT, CDR2 SNEGSKA (reference sequence). The CDR3 is 13 amino acids. V shed 6 bases and J shed 1 base, with 12 bases lying between them. The CDR3 DNA reads as TGCAGTGCAGCACAGGGACCGAACACTGAAGCTTTCTTT. It yields the protein CSAAQGPNTEAFF.

This rearrangement joins TRBV29-1 to TRBJ2-7; D is uncertain. The CDR3 has 15 amino acids. Germline lookup yields CDR1 SQVTM and CDR2 ANQGSEA. The V and J ends lost 2 bases and 0 bases respectively, with 14 bases between them. DNA for the CDR3: TGCAGCGTTGAACTATCTGTAGGAATCTCCTACGAGCAGTACTTC. Translation gives CSVELSVGISYEQYF.

CDR3 coding DNA: TGCGCCAGCAGCCGAATTGCAGGGTCCGAGCAGTACTTC. Residues: CASSRIAGSEQYF. V is TRBV4-3 and J is TRBJ2-7; tentative D call: TRBD1 (5 bases). Germline assignment: CDR1 LGHNA and CDR2 YSLEER. Trimming took 4 bases from V and 6 from J, leaving 13 bases between them. This CDR3 region has 13 residues.

This clonotype was counted a few times. The chain uses TRBV29-1 and TRBJ1-1; 7 nucleotides agree with TRBD1. The J segment lost 7 bases and the V segment lost 4 bases, leaving 6 bases of the junction unmatched. This CDR3 has 12 amino acids. Germline V gene lookup returns CDR1 SQVTM and CDR2 ANQGSEA. CDR3 in DNA: TGCAGCGTTGTCCGGGACAGTTATGAAGCTTTCTTT. Residues: CSVVRDSYEAFF.

The chain uses TRBV24-1 and TRBJ2-1, with TRBD2 matching over 11 bases. The junction had 3 bases not matched to a gene; V was cut back by 5 bases and J by 7 bases. The CDR3 has 14 amino acids. The germline V gene has CDR1 KGHDR and CDR2 SFDVKD. This CDR3 reads CATSASGRINEQFF. The CDR3, as DNA: TGTGCCACCAGTGCTAGCGGGAGGATAAATGAGCAGTTCTTC.

This clonotype was observed a few times. This sequence joins TRBV12-3 or TRBV12-4 and TRBJ1-1; no clear D. Trimming removed 1 base from V and 2 bases from J, with 8 bases in between. The CDR3 totals 14 residues. In nucleotides, the CDR3 is TGTGCCAGCAGTTTAGGTTTAGTCAACACTGAAGCTTTCTTT. It yields the protein CASSLGLVNTEAFF.

This clonotype was counted between two and nine times. This rearrangement joins TRBV12-3 or TRBV12-4 to TRBJ2-1; unclear D gene. The CDR3 spans 13 residues. Trimming left V 6 bases short and J 4 bases short, with 10 bases between. CDR3: CASRPGLYNEQFF. CDR3 sequence (DNA): TGTGCCAGCAGGCCCGGCCTTTACAATGAGCAGTTCTTC.

This clonotype was found a few times. This chain connects TRBV3-1 to TRBJ2-7; 7 positions match TRBD2. Germline trimming cut 1 base from V and 12 bases from J; bases unmatched to any gene: 9. Germline CDR1 is LGHDT and CDR2 is YNNKEL (reference sequence). The CDR3 loop spans 13 amino acids. CDR3 nucleotide sequence: TGTGCCAGCAGCCAAGGATTATCGGGGGGATCGTACTTC. Residues: CASSQGLSGGSYF.

The chain uses TRBV5-1 and TRBJ1-5, with D maybe TRBD1 (5 bases). The CDR3 covers 14 residues. CDR1 SGHRS and CDR2 YFSETQ come from the germline V gene. V was trimmed by 0 bases and J by 5 bases, leaving 9 bases between them. The CDR3 sequence is CASSLEGRDQPQHF. CDR3 nucleotides: TGCGCCAGCAGCTTGGAGGGCAGGGATCAGCCCCAGCATTTT.

The chain joins TRBV7-9 to TRBJ2-3; a possible D gene is TRBD1 (6 bases). The CDR3 is 15 residues long. The germline V gene has CDR1 SEHNR and CDR2 FQNEAQ (reference sequence). The ends were cut back, 4 bases at V and 6 bases at J, with 17 bases in the middle. The CDR3 sequence: CASSSPAGAPDTQYF. The DNA for the CDR3 is TGTGCCAGCAGCTCCCCGGCAGGGGCCCCCGATACGCAGTATTTT.

The chain couples TRBV5-1 to TRBJ2-7, with a tentative D call TRBD2 (7 bases). Trimming cost V 4 bases and J 5 bases, with 19 bases left between them. The CDR3 loop spans 15 amino acids. Germline V CDR1 and CDR2: SGHRS, YFSETQ. In DNA form, the CDR3 reads TGCGCCAGCAGCCTTGCCCACGGGGGGCCTAACGAGCAGTACTTC. Its protein is CASSLAHGGPNEQYF.